This is a list of T cell receptor beta chains from one sample in a study of T cell repertoires in cytomegalovirus infection. TCRdb recomputed calls from the reads with MiXCR, one row per CDR3 protein. The table includes about 570,000 distinct CDR3 sequences, approximately 40% detected once. Their antigens are not known. Material: cultured PBMCs, obtained from culture after CMV antigen stimulation. The receptor source for this set is a human donor in good health (CMV status not recorded). Some clones in this sample may be carry-over from other donors' samples. Each CDR3 is given with its conserved first and last residue. D genes are given only for firm matches. Only some rows state a clone size, as once, few, many or a class for expanded clones.

clone_size	d_call	v_call	j_call	cdr3_aa	cdr3_nt
.	.	TRBV20-1	TRBJ1-2	CSALPDRDYGYTF	TGCAGTGCCCTCCCCGACCGGGACTATGGCTACACCTTC
many	TRBD2	TRBV7-2	TRBJ2-4	CASSPNPTSVVSKNIQYF	TGTGCCAGCAGCCCAAACCCGACTAGCGTGGTCTCCAAAAACATTCAGTACTTC
few	.	TRBV7-2	TRBJ2-2	CASSQPPGELFF	TGTGCCAGCAGCCAACCCCCCGGGGAGCTGTTTTTT
.	TRBD2	TRBV6-1	TRBJ2-7	CASSSGTSGRVEQYF	TGTGCCAGCAGCTCGGGGACTAGCGGGAGGGTCGAGCAGTACTTC
many	.	TRBV7-2	TRBJ2-5	CASSRGGEETQYF	TGTGCCAGCAGTCGGGGCGGAGAAGAGACCCAGTACTTC
.	TRBD1	TRBV19	TRBJ2-3	CASTFGQGGTDTQYF	TGTGCCAGTACCTTCGGACAGGGGGGCACAGATACGCAGTATTTT
.	.	TRBV7-9	TRBJ1-5	CASSSTLAGPQHF	TGTGCCAGCAGCTCCACCCTCGCGGGGCCCCAGCATTTT
.	TRBD2	TRBV7-4	TRBJ2-1	CASRAGEHEQFF	TGTGCCAGCCGCGCGGGAGAACATGAGCAGTTCTTC
.	.	TRBV6-1	TRBJ2-5	CASSEVKGNTAGTQYF	TGTGCCAGCAGTGAGGTCAAGGGGAATACCGCAGGGACCCAGTACTTC
.	TRBD1	TRBV6-2/TRBV6-3	TRBJ2-2	CASSYPRGRGGSTTGELFF	TGTGCCAGCAGTTACCCTCGAGGAAGAGGGGGCTCCACCACCGGGGAGCTGTTTTTT
.	TRBD1	TRBV27	TRBJ2-1	CASSSGQGGYGNEQFF	TGTGCCAGCAGTTCGGGACAGGGAGGGTATGGGAATGAGCAGTTCTTC
.	.	TRBV7-2	TRBJ2-1	CASSLALISLHNEQFF	TGTGCCAGCAGCTTAGCGCTGATTAGTCTCCACAATGAGCAGTTCTTC
.	.	TRBV12-5	TRBJ2-5	CASGLVRDRQYF	TGTGCTAGTGGTTTGGTACGGGACCGCCAGTACTTC
.	TRBD2	TRBV7-8	TRBJ2-3	CASSPQRGRGLDTQYF	TGTGCCAGCAGCCCTCAGCGGGGCCGAGGGTTGGATACGCAGTATTTT
few	.	TRBV7-9	TRBJ2-7	CASSSILTGRVEQYF	TGTGCCAGCAGCTCGATCCTGACAGGCAGGGTCGAGCAGTACTTC
.	TRBD1	TRBV20-1	TRBJ2-3	CSASPRGPTDTQYF	TGCAGTGCTAGCCCAAGGGGGCCCACAGATACGCAGTATTTT
.	TRBD1	TRBV19	TRBJ2-5	CASSSTFPTGDVRETQYF	TGTGCCAGTAGTTCCACCTTCCCCACAGGGGATGTAAGAGAGACCCAGTACTTC